The rows below give T cell receptor beta chains drawn from one sample of a study of T cell repertoires in cytomegalovirus infection. TCRdb re-analysed the reads in MiXCR, keeping a single row per CDR3 protein. The table has about 320,000 distinct CDR3 sequences, more than 8% seen once. Input material: PBMCs. The source is a human donor in good health (CMV status not recorded). Some clones in this sample may be carry-over from other donors' samples. CDR3s include the opening cysteine and the closing phenylalanine or tryptophan. The D gene is left open where the match is weak. Part of the rows lack a size; the others show once, few, many or a class for expanded clones.

V: TRBV20-1; D: TRBD1; size: NA; J: TRBJ1-2; DNA: TGCAGTGCTAGGAAGGGGGCGGTAGGCTACACCTTC; CDR3: CSARKGAVGYTF
V: TRBV12-3/TRBV12-4; D: TRBD1; size: few; J: TRBJ1-1; DNA: TGTGCCAGCAGTTCGGGACAGGGAATGGCTTTCTTT; CDR3: CASSSGQGMAFF
V: TRBV4-2; D: NA; size: many; J: TRBJ1-2; DNA: TGTGCCAGCAGCCAAGAACGGGGGCCTATGGGCTACACCTTC; CDR3: CASSQERGPMGYTF
V: TRBV6-2/TRBV6-3; D: NA; size: NA; J: TRBJ2-1; DNA: TGTGCCAGCACGTCTGCAGGACCTAGAAATGAGCAGTTCTTC; CDR3: CASTSAGPRNEQFF
V: TRBV11-2; D: TRBD2; size: many; J: TRBJ2-4; DNA: TGTGCCAGCAGCTTAGATCTGGCTCGGGGAACGGGGGGAACCATTCAGTACTTC; CDR3: CASSLDLARGTGGTIQYF
V: TRBV5-3; D: TRBD1; size: NA; J: TRBJ1-2; DNA: TGTGCCAGCAGCCCGTACCCGACAGGGTTTGACTATGGCTACACCTTC; CDR3: CASSPYPTGFDYGYTF
V: TRBV7-2; D: NA; size: many; J: TRBJ1-5; DNA: TGTGCCAGCAGCTCACGGTGGGGACGGTTCAATCAGCCCCAGCATTTT; CDR3: CASSSRWGRFNQPQHF
V: TRBV20-1; D: NA; size: few; J: TRBJ2-3; DNA: TGCAGTGCTAGAGAGGCTAGGACAGATACGCAGTATTTT; CDR3: CSAREARTDTQYF
V: TRBV13; D: NA; size: NA; J: TRBJ2-3; DNA: TGTGCCAGCAGCTTTGAGACAGGAGGGACAGATACGCAGTATTTT; CDR3: CASSFETGGTDTQYF
V: TRBV27; D: NA; size: NA; J: TRBJ1-1; DNA: TGTGCCAGCAGTTTAACGAGCCCGAGGAACACTGAAGCTTTCTTT; CDR3: CASSLTSPRNTEAFF
V: TRBV7-9; D: NA; size: NA; J: TRBJ1-1; DNA: TGTGCCAGCAGCCGCCCGGACCGGGAAAGGAGTCGAGCTTTCTTT; CDR3: CASSRPDRERSRAFF
V: TRBV27; D: TRBD1; size: few; J: TRBJ1-3; DNA: TGTGCCAGCAGTAGAGGGACAGGGGGACCCTCTGGAAACACCATATATTTT; CDR3: CASSRGTGGPSGNTIYF
V: TRBV15; D: NA; size: many; J: TRBJ2-1; DNA: TGTGCCACCAGCAGAAATAGCGGTTACAATGAGCAGTTCTTC; CDR3: CATSRNSGYNEQFF
V: TRBV2; D: NA; size: many; J: TRBJ1-2; DNA: TGTGCCAGCAGTGAACCGGGGAAGTTCGGCTACACCTTC; CDR3: CASSEPGKFGYTF
V: TRBV12-3/TRBV12-4; D: NA; size: NA; J: TRBJ1-1; DNA: TGTGCCAGCAGTCTCACTGAAGCTTTCTTT; CDR3: CASSLTEAFF
V: TRBV19; D: NA; size: NA; J: TRBJ2-6; DNA: TGTGCCAGTAGTATAGGCCACTCTGGGGCCAACGTCCTGACTTTC; CDR3: CASSIGHSGANVLTF
V: TRBV7-9; D: TRBD2; size: few; J: TRBJ2-4; DNA: TGTGCCAGCAGCCCACCGGGGGGGCACATTCAGTACTTC; CDR3: CASSPPGGHIQYF
V: TRBV7-2; D: NA; size: many; J: TRBJ2-2; DNA: TGTGCCAGCAGCAAACCATACACCGGGGAGCTGTTTTTT; CDR3: CASSKPYTGELFF
V: TRBV7-9; D: NA; size: NA; J: TRBJ2-2; DNA: TGTGCCAGCAGTGGTGCGAGAGGCGGGGAGCTGTTTTTT; CDR3: CASSGARGGELFF
V: TRBV7-2; D: NA; size: NA; J: TRBJ2-5; DNA: TGTGCCAGCAGCCTACTAGCAACCCTAGAGACCCAGTACTTC; CDR3: CASSLLATLETQYF
V: TRBV7-6; D: TRBD1; size: many; J: TRBJ1-1; DNA: TGTGCCAGCAGCCAAGACAGGGGGGGCACTGAAGCTTTCTTT; CDR3: CASSQDRGGTEAFF
V: TRBV20-1; D: TRBD2; size: few; J: TRBJ2-1; DNA: TGCAGTGCGCATCTAGCGGCAGCACTTGAAAACGAGCAGTTCTTC; CDR3: CSAHLAAALENEQFF
V: TRBV12-5; D: TRBD2; size: NA; J: TRBJ2-6; DNA: TGTGCTAGTGGTTTGGTACCCGGACTAGCGGGAGAAGGCTCTGGGGCCAACGTCCTGACTTTC; CDR3: CASGLVPGLAGEGSGANVLTF
V: TRBV28; D: NA; size: few; J: TRBJ2-5; DNA: TGTGCCAGCAGACCTCAATCGGCTCAGGGGCAGGGGGAGACCCAGTACTTC; CDR3: CASRPQSAQGQGETQYF
V: TRBV7-2; D: NA; size: few; J: TRBJ2-2; DNA: TGTGCCAGCAGCCGAGAGGGGGGGTACACCGGGGAGCTGTTTTTT; CDR3: CASSREGGYTGELFF
V: TRBV7-2; D: NA; size: many; J: TRBJ2-2; DNA: TGTGCCAGCAGGAATCCGGGACTCCATAACACCGGGGAGCTGTTTTTT; CDR3: CASRNPGLHNTGELFF
V: TRBV11-2; D: NA; size: NA; J: TRBJ1-6; DNA: TGTGCCAGCAGCGCAGGGTTGGGTTATAATTCACCCCTCCACTTT; CDR3: CASSAGLGYNSPLHF
V: TRBV28; D: NA; size: many; J: TRBJ1-5; DNA: TGTGCCAGCAGACTACAGGCTAGCAATCAGCCCCAGCATTTT; CDR3: CASRLQASNQPQHF
V: TRBV7-2; D: TRBD1; size: many; J: TRBJ2-5; DNA: TGTGCCAGCAGCTTAGGACAGGGGAGTGAGACCCAGTACTTC; CDR3: CASSLGQGSETQYF
V: TRBV7-6; D: NA; size: few; J: TRBJ2-1; DNA: TGTGCCAGCAGCTCCCCAGACTGGAACAATGAGCAGTTCTTC; CDR3: CASSSPDWNNEQFF
V: TRBV7-2; D: TRBD1; size: many; J: TRBJ1-3; DNA: TGTGCCAGCAGCCTACCGAGTCCCAGGGGGTCTGGAAACACCATATATTTT; CDR3: CASSLPSPRGSGNTIYF
V: TRBV27; D: NA; size: NA; J: TRBJ2-7; DNA: TGTGCCAGCAGTTTATCCTGGTCCGAGGAGCAGTACTTC; CDR3: CASSLSWSEEQYF
V: TRBV5-6; D: NA; size: few; J: TRBJ1-1; DNA: TGTGCCAGCAGCTTGGGCCCAAAACTGAACACTGAAGCTTTCTTT; CDR3: CASSLGPKLNTEAFF
V: TRBV7-6; D: NA; size: few; J: TRBJ2-3; DNA: TGTGCCAGCAGCTTAGCGTCAATGGGGGGGCGACGGACAGATACGCAGTATTTT; CDR3: CASSLASMGGRRTDTQYF
V: TRBV7-2; D: TRBD1; size: many; J: TRBJ1-1; DNA: TGTGCCAGCAGGTTGACAGGGGGCACTGAAGCTTTCTTT; CDR3: CASRLTGGTEAFF
V: TRBV11-2; D: NA; size: NA; J: TRBJ2-3; DNA: TGTGCCAGCAGCTTTGGACTGGGCACAGATACGCAGTATTTT; CDR3: CASSFGLGTDTQYF
V: TRBV7-2; D: NA; size: many; J: TRBJ1-2; DNA: TGTGCCACAACCAAAACGGGGCTCTATGGCTACACCTTC; CDR3: CATTKTGLYGYTF
V: TRBV15; D: NA; size: NA; J: TRBJ2-7; DNA: TGTGCCACCAGCAGCGTCGGGGCCTCCTACGAGCAGTACTTC; CDR3: CATSSVGASYEQYF
V: TRBV7-6; D: TRBD1; size: many; J: TRBJ1-1; DNA: TGTGCCAGCAGCCCCTGGACAGGGATGAACACTGAAGCTTTCTTT; CDR3: CASSPWTGMNTEAFF
V: TRBV29-1; D: NA; size: few; J: TRBJ1-3; DNA: TGCAGCGCCTACCCGGCAGGGGGAAACACCATATATTTT; CDR3: CSAYPAGGNTIYF
V: TRBV27; D: TRBD1; size: few; J: TRBJ2-7; DNA: TGTGCCAGCAGACCCGGACAGGGGAGTTCCTACGAGCAGTACTTC; CDR3: CASRPGQGSSYEQYF
V: TRBV6-1; D: TRBD2; size: many; J: TRBJ2-7; DNA: TGTGCCAGCAGTAAACTAGCGGAACCTTTAAACGAGCAGTACTTC; CDR3: CASSKLAEPLNEQYF
V: TRBV6-1; D: TRBD1; size: few; J: TRBJ2-6; DNA: TGTGCCAGCAGTCCCACAGGGGCCTCCACCGACGTCCTGACTTTC; CDR3: CASSPTGASTDVLTF
V: TRBV5-6; D: NA; size: NA; J: TRBJ1-1; DNA: TGTGCCAGCAGCGTTCCGGGGCTGAACACTGAAGCTTTCTTT; CDR3: CASSVPGLNTEAFF
V: TRBV11-3; D: NA; size: many; J: TRBJ2-1; DNA: TGTGCCAGCAGCTCTCCAAGCAAAGGAGGAAGGGGTGAGCAGTTCTTC; CDR3: CASSSPSKGGRGEQFF
V: TRBV28; D: NA; size: NA; J: TRBJ2-1; DNA: TGTGCCAGCCATAGCGGCTACAATGAGCAGTTCTTC; CDR3: CASHSGYNEQFF
V: TRBV28; D: TRBD1; size: many; J: TRBJ2-7; DNA: TGTGCCAGCAGTCCGGGGACAGGGGGCGGCGAGCAGTACTTC; CDR3: CASSPGTGGGEQYF
V: TRBV7-2; D: TRBD2; size: many; J: TRBJ2-3; DNA: TGTGCCAGCAGCTTAGTTAGCGGGGGGGCGCAAGATACGCAGTATTTT; CDR3: CASSLVSGGAQDTQYF
V: TRBV7-6; D: TRBD1; size: many; J: TRBJ1-1; DNA: TGTGCCAGCAGCTTGCGGGACAGCGACACTGAAGCTTTCTTT; CDR3: CASSLRDSDTEAFF
V: TRBV7-2; D: TRBD2; size: many; J: TRBJ2-1; DNA: TGTGCCAGCAGAGATCTAGCGGGGGGGCCTCGGGAGCAGTTCTTC; CDR3: CASRDLAGGPREQFF